This TCR beta chain comes out of a study of vaccination and CD4 T cells after COVID-19. Study as a whole: Post-COVID samples were collected a median roughly 93 days following diagnosis, spanning 35 to 161.

This clonotype has just a few counts. Its antigen is not identified. An Oncomine TCR Beta short-read assay was used to sequence the DNA from cultured CD4+ T cells. One entry per CDR3 protein, called by TCRdb with MiXCR from the PCR reads. The sample gives about 9,700 distinct CDR3 sequences, 45% of which show up once; roughly 10% is in the top ten. Specified treatment: roughly 10-day PBMC culture with coronavirus spike peptide pools or control peptides (ViraFEST assay). From the unexposed donor, CD4+ T cells were collected ahead of the COVID-19 pandemic (2011-2018). Specimen: CD4+ T cells from blood, cultured in vitro. The TCR originated in a human donor in good health.

Written as DNA, the CDR3 is TGTGCCAGCAGCTCATGGACAGGGGGAGCTGGCACTGAAGCTTTCTTT. Its protein is CASSSWTGGAGTEAFF. The chain employs TRBV7-2 and TRBJ1-1, with TRBD1 matching over 10 bases. The CDR3 consists of 16 residues. J lost 4 bases, V lost 4 bases, and 9 bases had no gene match. Germline assignment: CDR1 SGHTA and CDR2 FQGNSA.